Given below is one T cell receptor beta chain in context. This may stem from a read error, because a much larger clone lies one nucleotide away. The CDR3 is 15 amino acids. CDR1 and CDR2 (germline): MNHEY, SVGAGI. With a J-beta primer mix and a sample-barcoded 5' primer, a second PCR ran about 7 to 12 cycles. TCRdb independently ran MiXCR on the 5' RACE reads; one entry per CDR3 protein. The sample contains about 640,000 distinct CDR3 sequences, around three fifths of which appear only once. This entry is derived from a study of blood T cells in healthy people across ages. This clonotype was obtained from a man aged 55 to 70 in good health. Sample: blood. The gene calls are TRBV6-5 and TRBJ1-4; weak D call: TRBD1 (6 bases). CDR3 coding DNA: TGTGCCAGCGGTTACGCGACAGGAGTAGAGGAAAAACTGTTTTTT. It encodes CASGYATGVEEKLFF.